The 27 T cell receptor beta chains given below trace back to one sample, sequenced in a study of CD8 T cells in Susac syndrome. An input of roughly 0.45 to 1 ug of RNA was subjected to reverse transcription using random hexamers. From the immunoSEQ multiplex PCR reads, TCRdb called clonotypes with MiXCR, one entry per CDR3 protein. The sample gives about 300,000 distinct CDR3 sequences, about 91% of which show up once; around 0.18% is in the top ten. Sequences were obtained from CD8+ T cells from PBMCs. All receptors come from a human donor with multiple sclerosis.

This sequence joins TRBV13 and TRBJ2-4; no clear D. V shed 5 bases and J shed 6 bases, with 11 bases lying between them. Per the germline V gene, CDR1 is PRHDT and CDR2 is FYEKMQ (reference sequence). This CDR3 region has 13 residues. The CDR3 region is CASSDLLGNIQYF. DNA of the CDR3: TGTGCCAGCAGCGACCTCCTAGGAAACATTCAGTACTTC.

This clonotype was counted a single time. The gene calls are TRBV6-2 or TRBV6-3 and TRBJ1-1, with 7 bases aligning to TRBD1. V shed 2 bases, J shed 1 base, and the junction held 7 bases outside the gene matches. Germline CDR1 MNHEY, CDR2 SVGEGT. This CDR3 has 16 amino acids. This chain's CDR3 is CASSYPGDRPNTEAFF. The CDR3 coding sequence is TGTGCCAGCAGTTACCCGGGGGACAGACCGAACACTGAAGCTTTCTTT.

This clonotype showed up just once. This sequence joins TRBV20-1 and TRBJ2-3; 10 positions match TRBD2. V shed 3 bases and J 3 bases; nucleotides not matched to a gene: 6. CDR3 length equals 15 residues. Germline CDR1 DFQATT, CDR2 SNEGSKA (reference sequence). In DNA form, the CDR3 reads TGCAGTGCTAGGGCTAGCGGGAGCTTGACAGATACGCAGTATTTT. Protein: CSARASGSLTDTQYF.

The chain has TRBV6-2 or TRBV6-3 and TRBJ2-7; D uncertain. Trimming shortened V by 3 bases and J by 4 bases, and 10 bases separated the two germline ends. Per the germline V gene, CDR1 is MNHEY and CDR2 is SVGEGT. The CDR3 extends over 13 amino acids. CDR3 residues: CASSYVRSYEQYF. The CDR3, as DNA: TGTGCCAGCAGTTATGTCAGGTCATACGAGCAGTACTTC.

CDR3 amino acids: CASSLRQPPRINEQFF. The CDR3 DNA follows: TGTGCCAGCAGCTTAAGACAGCCCCCTCGGATCAATGAGCAGTTCTTC. The chain carries TRBV7-9 and TRBJ2-1; TRBD1 might be the D (5 bases). Trimming took off 2 bases at V and 6 bases at J, with 17 bases between the two ends. The CDR3 runs 16 residues. The germline V gene has CDR1 SEHNR and CDR2 FQNEAQ (reference sequence).

The chain employs TRBV5-4 and TRBJ2-2; TRBD1 is a possible D gene (5 bases). Germline-derived CDR1 and CDR2 are SGHNT and YYREEE (reference sequence). V lost 0 bases, J lost 0 bases, and 6 bases lay in between. This CDR3 is built from 15 residues. The CDR3 DNA follows: TGTGCCAGCAGCTTGGAAGGGGCGAACACCGGGGAGCTGTTTTTT. Translating it yields CASSLEGANTGELFF.

The genes are TRBV12-3 or TRBV12-4 and TRBJ2-7, with 7 bases matching TRBD1. The CDR3 has 14 residues. The J segment lost 4 bases and the V segment lost 1 base, leaving 4 bases of the junction unmatched. This chain's CDR3 is CASSLGQGEYEQYF. The CDR3 DNA sequence: TGTGCCAGCAGTTTAGGGCAGGGGGAATACGAGCAGTACTTC.

The rearrangement links TRBV7-9 to TRBJ1-6; TRBD1 matches at 11 bases. Germline V gene lookup returns CDR1 SEHNR and CDR2 FQNEAQ (reference sequence). Losses at the gene ends were 5 bases for V and 9 bases for J; bases not matched to a gene: 3. There are 14 residues in the CDR3. The CDR3 reads CASSPGQGASPLHF. CDR3 bases: TGTGCCAGCAGCCCTGGACAGGGGGCTTCACCCCTCCACTTT.

The DNA for the CDR3 is TGTGCCAGCAGCTCCCAAGTCGTCAATGAGCAGTTCTTC. It codes for CASSSQVVNEQFF. The chain combines TRBV11-2 with TRBJ2-1; the D is unclear. CDR3 length: 13 residues. Trimming left V 4 bases short and J 6 bases short, with 10 bases between. Germline-derived CDR1 and CDR2 are SGHAT and FQNNGV. Full variable domain (remainder filled in from reference TRBV11-2 and TRBJ2-1): EAGVAQSPRYKIIEKRQSVAFWCNPISGHATLYWYQQILGQGPKLLIQFQNNGVVDDSQLPKDRFSAERLKGVDSTLKIQPAKLEDSAVYLCASSSQVVNEQFFGPGTRLTVL.

The CDR3 nucleotides are TGCAGCGTTCCCAGGGCAGATACGCAGTATTTT. This sequence encodes CSVPRADTQYF. J is TRBJ2-3 and V is TRBV29-1, with D perhaps matching TRBD1 (5 bases). V was pared by 5 bases and J by 4 bases, with 7 bases between. The CDR3 spans 11 residues. Looked up from germline, CDR1 is SQVTM and CDR2 is ANQGSEA.

A few counts support this clonotype. The gene calls are TRBV29-1 and TRBJ2-5; D call uncertain. Germline values: CDR1 SQVTM, CDR2 ANQGSEA. The CDR3 sequence is 10 residues long. Trimming stripped 4 bases from V and 4 bases from J, with 4 bases between. The CDR3 loop is CSVVRETQYF. CDR3 nucleotides: TGCAGCGTTGTCAGAGAGACCCAGTACTTC.

Only a few counts were recorded for this clonotype. The chain has TRBV28 and TRBJ2-7, with D maybe TRBD2 (5 bases). The CDR3 loop spans 14 amino acids. Germline CDR1 reads MDHEN; CDR2 reads SYDVKM. V was clipped by 3 bases and J by 6 bases, with 15 bases between them. The CDR3 DNA sequence: TGTGCCAGCAGTTTGGGGTTGAGGGAACGCGAGCAGTACTTC. Its translation: CASSLGLREREQYF.

This sequence joins TRBV9 and TRBJ2-1, with a tentative D call TRBD2 (6 bases). The CDR3 consists of 14 residues. Germline CDR1 is SGDLS and CDR2 is YYNGEE. V lost 2 bases, J lost 3 bases, and 9 bases lay in between. CDR3 coding DNA: TGTGCCAGCAGCGTCTGGGGAGGCTACAATGAGCAGTTCTTC. It yields the protein CASSVWGGYNEQFF.

The chain is built from TRBV7-6 and TRBJ1-1; 7 nucleotides agree with TRBD1. The CDR3 loop spans 17 amino acids. The V segment lost 0 bases and the J segment 5 bases; nucleotides outside the gene matches: 12. CDR1 and CDR2 (germline): SGHVS, FNYEAQ. The CDR3 nucleotides are TGTGCCAGCAGCTTAGCGACAGGGTTGGGGTTGGGTACTGAAGCTTTCTTT. Its translation is CASSLATGLGLGTEAFF.

V is TRBV6-2 or TRBV6-3 and J is TRBJ2-3; D call uncertain. The CDR3 has 12 residues. Deletions cut 2 bases from V and 7 bases from J, with 7 bases between. Germline V lookup: CDR1 MNHEY, CDR2 SVGEGT. In DNA form, the CDR3 reads TGTGCCAGCAGTTACGACCTTAATACGCAGTATTTT. Its protein is CASSYDLNTQYF.

V gene TRBV4-1 combines with J gene TRBJ2-7, with 7 bases matching TRBD1. V was pared by 6 bases and J by 7 bases, with 9 bases of the junction left unmatched. Germline assignment: CDR1 MGHRA and CDR2 YSYEKL. This CDR3 is built from 13 residues. CDR3 DNA sequence: TGCGCCAGCAGTCGGACAGGTTCAGCTGAGCAGTACTTC. Translating gives CASSRTGSAEQYF.

The chain links TRBV7-2 to TRBJ2-7; possible D gene TRBD2, 5 bases. Trimming shortened V by 1 base and J by 3 bases, and 10 bases separated the two germline ends. Germline CDR1 SGHTA, CDR2 FQGNSA. The CDR3 loop spans 14 amino acids. The CDR3 DNA reads TGTGCCAGCAGCTTAGTGGCTAGCAGCTACGAGCAGTACTTC. Translation: CASSLVASSYEQYF.

Only a few counts were recorded for this clonotype. The genes are TRBV27 and TRBJ1-5; TRBD1 is a possible D gene (5 bases). The ends were cut back, 0 bases at V and 0 bases at J, with 6 bases in the middle. The germline CDR1 and CDR2 sequences are MNHEY and SMNVEV (reference sequence). This CDR3 is 15 amino acids long. The CDR3 DNA reads as TGTGCCAGCAGTTTATCGGGGGGTAGCAATCAGCCCCAGCATTTT. It yields the protein CASSLSGGSNQPQHF.

The V call is TRBV6-7, the J call TRBJ2-3, with 8 bases matching TRBD1. TRBV6-7 is reported as an ORF; its role is uncertain. This CDR3 has 18 residues. The junction had 14 bases not matched to a gene; V was cut back by 4 bases and J by 2 bases. For the CDR3, the DNA is TGTGCCAGCAGTTGCAACACTACGCAGGGGGCTTACACAGATACGCAGTATTTT. It specifies CASSCNTTQGAYTDTQYF.

The rearrangement uses TRBV29-1 and TRBJ1-3; tentatively, D is TRBD1 (5 bases). Germline CDR1 and CDR2: SQVTM and ANQGSEA. The V end lost 6 bases, the J end lost 2 bases, and 14 bases lay between the germline ends. This CDR3 has 14 amino acids. CDR3 DNA: TGCAGCGTCCCTCACCCGACAGCTGGAAACACCATATATTTT. It yields the protein CSVPHPTAGNTIYF.

This clonotype showed up just a few times. The chain recombines TRBV5-6 with TRBJ2-7, with 9 nucleotides matching TRBD1. Germline CDR1 and CDR2: SGHDT and YYEEEE. Trimming cost V 4 bases and J 1 base; bases outside gene matches: 3. CDR3 length: 14 amino acids. CDR3 sequence: CASSGTGQSYEQYF. CDR3 DNA sequence: TGTGCCAGCAGCGGGACAGGGCAGTCCTACGAGCAGTACTTC.

This chain links TRBV2 with TRBJ1-5; D possibly corresponds to TRBD1 (5 bases). CDR1 is SNHLY, CDR2 FYNNEI, per germline. V lost 8 bases to trimming and J lost 5 bases, with 25 bases between them. The CDR3 is made up of 17 amino acids. The CDR3 protein is CASSSRAEGTTDQPQHF. DNA for the CDR3: TGTGCCAGCTCGAGTAGGGCAGAGGGGACCACAGATCAGCCCCAGCATTTT.

This chain connects TRBV30 to TRBJ2-5, with D uncertain. Trimming shortened V by 2 bases and J by 2 bases, and 12 bases separated the two germline ends. This CDR3 has 14 amino acids. Germline assignment: CDR1 GTSNPN and CDR2 SVGIG (reference sequence). For the CDR3, the DNA is TGTGCCTGGAGTAATATCCTACGGCAAGAGACCCAGTACTTC. Its protein is CAWSNILRQETQYF.

This clonotype was picked up one time. CDR3: CASSLGIRGYEQYF. CDR3 in DNA: TGTGCCAGCAGCTTAGGTATTAGAGGTTACGAGCAGTACTTC. The chain has TRBV7-9 and TRBJ2-7; D is unresolved. Trimming shortened V by 1 base and J by 4 bases, and 11 bases separated the two germline ends. CDR3 size: 14 residues. Looked up from germline, CDR1 is SEHNR and CDR2 is FQNEAQ (reference sequence).

The V call is TRBV20-1, the J call TRBJ2-2; a weak D match, TRBD1 (8 bases). The CDR3 is 15 amino acids. V was cut by 4 bases and J by 3 bases, with 15 bases left in between. Germline V gene data show CDR1 as DFQATT and CDR2 as SNEGSKA (reference sequence). CDR3 DNA sequence: TGCAGTGCTAAAACAGGGGGGGTACACACCGGGGAGCTGTTTTTT. It encodes CSAKTGGVHTGELFF.

This clonotype showed up just once. The chain is built from TRBV9 and TRBJ2-1; the D is unclear. This CDR3 has 15 amino acids. Trimming left V 1 base short and J 9 bases short, with 17 bases between. CDR1 is SGDLS, CDR2 YYNGEE, per germline. The CDR3 region has the DNA TGTGCCAGCAGCGTAAGAATCGGGCGCGTGGGTGAGCAGTTCTTC. Its translation: CASSVRIGRVGEQFF.

This rearrangement joins TRBV4-3 to TRBJ2-7; the D gene is possibly TRBD2 (5 bases). Trimming removed 0 bases from V and 2 bases from J, with 26 bases in between. The CDR3 length is 20 residues. CDR1 LGHNA and CDR2 YSLEER come from the germline V gene. The DNA for the CDR3 is TGCGCCAGCAGCCAAGATATCCAGGACTCTTCAGAATACTTCCCCTACGAGCAGTACTTC. Translating gives CASSQDIQDSSEYFPYEQYF.